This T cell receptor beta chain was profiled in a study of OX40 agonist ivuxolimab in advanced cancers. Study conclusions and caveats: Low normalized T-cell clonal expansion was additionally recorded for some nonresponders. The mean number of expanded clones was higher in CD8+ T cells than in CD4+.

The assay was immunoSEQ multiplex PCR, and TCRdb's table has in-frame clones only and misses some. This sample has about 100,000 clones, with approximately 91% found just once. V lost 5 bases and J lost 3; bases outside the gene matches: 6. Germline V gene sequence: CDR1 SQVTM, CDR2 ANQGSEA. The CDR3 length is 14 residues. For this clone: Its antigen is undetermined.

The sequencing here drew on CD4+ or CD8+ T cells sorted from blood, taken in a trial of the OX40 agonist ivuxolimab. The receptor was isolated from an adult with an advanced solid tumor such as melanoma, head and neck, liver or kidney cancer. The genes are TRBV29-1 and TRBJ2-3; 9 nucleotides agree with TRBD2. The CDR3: CSVRLSGRTDTQYF. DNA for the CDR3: TGCAGCGTTCGGTTGAGCGGGAGGACAGATACGCAGTATTTT.